The subject of this entry is one TCR beta chain. The antigen remains unidentified. The sample is drawn from a study of OX40 agonist ivuxolimab in advanced cancers. Study-wide context: Patients took ivuxolimab, an agonistic anti-OX40 (CD134) antibody.

General observations from the study: The study did not work out the antigen specificity of the expanded peripheral T cells. Partly responding patients at 0.1-3.0 mg/kg showed some of the smallest clonal expansion. With doses of 0.1 to 3.0 mg/kg, CD4+ and CD8+ blood T cells had undergone clonal expansion by week 6.

Clones were sequenced by immunoSEQ multiplex PCR, and TCRdb holds only the in-frame ones, with some missing. The table records about 21,000 clones, 85% of them present only once. The CDR3 runs 12 residues. V shed 4 bases and J shed 7 bases, with 9 bases lying between them. CDR1 is MGHRA, CDR2 YSYEKL, per germline. The chain carries TRBV4-1 and TRBJ2-3; a weak D match, TRBD1 (5 bases). The input for sequencing was CD4+ or CD8+ T cells sorted from blood, taken in a trial of the OX40 agonist ivuxolimab. The TCR was taken from an adult with an advanced solid tumor such as melanoma, head and neck, liver or kidney cancer. The CDR3 loop is CASSPQGNTQYF. CDR3 nucleotide sequence: TGCGCCAGCAGCCCCCAGGGAAATACGCAGTATTTT.